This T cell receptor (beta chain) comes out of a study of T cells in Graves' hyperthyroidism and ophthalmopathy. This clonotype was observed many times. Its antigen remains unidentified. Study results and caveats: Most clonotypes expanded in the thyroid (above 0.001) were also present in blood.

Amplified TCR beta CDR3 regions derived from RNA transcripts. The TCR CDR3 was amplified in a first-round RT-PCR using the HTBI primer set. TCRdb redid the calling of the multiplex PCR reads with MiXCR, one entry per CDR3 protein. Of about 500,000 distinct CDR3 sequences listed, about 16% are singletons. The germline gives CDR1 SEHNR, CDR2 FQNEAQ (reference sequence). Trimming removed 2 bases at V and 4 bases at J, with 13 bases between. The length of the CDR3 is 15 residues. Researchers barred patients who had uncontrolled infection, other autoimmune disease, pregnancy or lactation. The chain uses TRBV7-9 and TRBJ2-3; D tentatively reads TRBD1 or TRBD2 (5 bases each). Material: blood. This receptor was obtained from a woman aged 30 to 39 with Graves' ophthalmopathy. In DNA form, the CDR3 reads TGTGCCAGCAGCTTAAGGGCGAGGGGCGCAGATACGCAGTATTTT. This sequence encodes CASSLRARGADTQYF.